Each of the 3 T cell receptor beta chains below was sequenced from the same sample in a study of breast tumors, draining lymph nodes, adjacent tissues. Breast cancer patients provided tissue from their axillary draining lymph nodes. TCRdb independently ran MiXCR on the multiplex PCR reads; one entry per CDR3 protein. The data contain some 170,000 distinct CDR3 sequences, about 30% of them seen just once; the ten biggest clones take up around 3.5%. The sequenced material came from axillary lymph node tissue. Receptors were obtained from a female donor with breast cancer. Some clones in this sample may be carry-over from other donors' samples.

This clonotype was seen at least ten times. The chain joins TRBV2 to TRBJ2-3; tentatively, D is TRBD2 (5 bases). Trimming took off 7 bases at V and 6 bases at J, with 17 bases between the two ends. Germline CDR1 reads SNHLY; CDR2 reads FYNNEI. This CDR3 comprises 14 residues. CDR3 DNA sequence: TGTGCCAGCATTTGGGCCACCGGGGATGATACGCAGTATTTT. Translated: CASIWATGDDTQYF.

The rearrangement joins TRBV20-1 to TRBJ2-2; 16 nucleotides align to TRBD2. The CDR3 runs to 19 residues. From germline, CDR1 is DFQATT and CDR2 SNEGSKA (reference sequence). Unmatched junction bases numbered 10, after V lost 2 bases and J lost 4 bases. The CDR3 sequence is CSARPAGLAGGGTTGELFF. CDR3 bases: TGCAGTGCTAGACCAGCGGGACTAGCGGGGGGGGGTACCACCGGGGAGCTGTTTTTT.

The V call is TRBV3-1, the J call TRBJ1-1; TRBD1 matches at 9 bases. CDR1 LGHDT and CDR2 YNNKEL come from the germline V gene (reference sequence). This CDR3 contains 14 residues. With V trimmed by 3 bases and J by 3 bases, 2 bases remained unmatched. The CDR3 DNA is TGTGCCAGCAGCCACCGGGACAGGGACACTGAAGCTTTCTTT. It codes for CASSHRDRDTEAFF.